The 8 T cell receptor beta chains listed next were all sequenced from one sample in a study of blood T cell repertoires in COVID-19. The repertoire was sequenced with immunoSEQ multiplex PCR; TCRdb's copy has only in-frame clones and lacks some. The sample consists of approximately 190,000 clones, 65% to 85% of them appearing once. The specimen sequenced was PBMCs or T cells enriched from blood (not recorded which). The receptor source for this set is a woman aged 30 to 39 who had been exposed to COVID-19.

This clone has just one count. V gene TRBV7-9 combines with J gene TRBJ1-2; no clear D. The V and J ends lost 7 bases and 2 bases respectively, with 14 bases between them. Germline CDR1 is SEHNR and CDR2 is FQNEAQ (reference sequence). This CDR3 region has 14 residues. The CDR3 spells CASISGVSNYGYTF. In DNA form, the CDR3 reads TGTGCCAGCATTTCCGGGGTCTCCAACTATGGCTACACCTTC.

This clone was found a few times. The CDR3 DNA is TGTGCCAGCAGCTTAGTGGGGACAGGGAACACTGAAGCTTTCTTT. Protein: CASSLVGTGNTEAFF. The chain carries TRBV7-9 and TRBJ1-1; 8 nucleotides match TRBD1. The V and J ends lost 1 base and 1 base, in that order; junction bases with no gene match: 2. Per germline, CDR1 SEHNR and CDR2 FQNEAQ (reference sequence). CDR3 length: 15 residues.

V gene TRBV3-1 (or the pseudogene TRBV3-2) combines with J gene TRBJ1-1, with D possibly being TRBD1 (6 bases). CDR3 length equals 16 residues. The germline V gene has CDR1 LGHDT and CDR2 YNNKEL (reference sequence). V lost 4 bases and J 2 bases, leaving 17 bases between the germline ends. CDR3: CASSLEYGTHNTEAFF. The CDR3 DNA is TGTGCCAGCAGCCTCGAGTACGGGACACACAACACTGAAGCTTTCTTT.

This CDR3 is CASSIDSRGAVYEQYF. Here the CDR3 DNA reads TGTGCCAGTAGTATAGATAGCAGGGGAGCAGTTTACGAGCAGTACTTC. V is TRBV19 and J is TRBJ2-7; D might be TRBD1 (6 bases). Trimming stripped 0 bases from V and 4 bases from J, with 16 bases between. The CDR3 length is 16 residues. The V gene's germline CDR1 is LNHDA and CDR2 SQIVND (reference sequence).

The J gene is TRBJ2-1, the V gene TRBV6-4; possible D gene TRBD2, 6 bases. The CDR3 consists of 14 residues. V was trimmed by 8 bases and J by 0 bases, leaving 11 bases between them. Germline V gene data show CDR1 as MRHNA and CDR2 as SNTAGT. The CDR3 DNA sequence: TGTGCCAGCTCCCCTAGCGTCTCCTACAATGAGCAGTTCTTC. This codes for CASSPSVSYNEQFF.

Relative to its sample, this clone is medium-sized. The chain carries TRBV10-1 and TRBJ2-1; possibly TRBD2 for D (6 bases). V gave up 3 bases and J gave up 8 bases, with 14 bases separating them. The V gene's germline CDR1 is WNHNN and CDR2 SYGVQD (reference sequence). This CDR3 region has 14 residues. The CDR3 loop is CASSEAGSGHEQFF. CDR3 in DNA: TGCGCCAGCAGTGAAGCGGGCTCGGGACATGAGCAGTTCTTC.

CDR3 DNA sequence: TGTGCCTGGAGTGTACTGGGACAGGTGAACACTGAAGCTTTCTTT. Its protein product is CAWSVLGQVNTEAFF. The gene calls are TRBV30 and TRBJ1-1, with 8 bases lining up with TRBD1. This CDR3 spans 15 amino acids. The germline CDR1 and CDR2 sequences are GTSNPN and SVGIG (reference sequence). V shed 0 bases, J shed 0 bases, and the junction held 3 bases outside the gene matches.

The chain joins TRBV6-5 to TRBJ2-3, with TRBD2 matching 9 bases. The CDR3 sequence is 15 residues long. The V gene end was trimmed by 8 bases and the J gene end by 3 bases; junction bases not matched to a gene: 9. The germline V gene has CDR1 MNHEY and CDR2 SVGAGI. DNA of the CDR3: TGTGCCAGCGCGGGGGGGAATCGGAGGACAGATACGCAGTATTTT. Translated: CASAGGNRRTDTQYF.